This T cell receptor (beta chain) was recovered during a study of shared clonotypes between healthy human individuals. The CDR3 loop spans 15 amino acids. Germline CDR1 is SGHRS and CDR2 is YFSETQ. With 4 bases removed from V and 5 bases from J, the gap between germline ends came to 16 bases. This table comes from immunoSEQ multiplex PCR, and its TCRdb copy is limited to in-frame clones, with some not included. The sample yields some 2,000,000 clones, 85% to 95% seen once. The gene calls are TRBV5-1 and TRBJ2-1; TRBD1 is a possible D gene (6 bases). Sequenced input: naive CD4+ T cells sorted from blood. Subset reported: CD45RA+ positively selected. This receptor was identified in a man in his late teens or twenties in good health. The CDR3 DNA reads as TGCGCCAGCAGCAGAACAGGGCCCCTCAACAATGAGCAGTTCTTC. Its protein product is CASSRTGPLNNEQFF.